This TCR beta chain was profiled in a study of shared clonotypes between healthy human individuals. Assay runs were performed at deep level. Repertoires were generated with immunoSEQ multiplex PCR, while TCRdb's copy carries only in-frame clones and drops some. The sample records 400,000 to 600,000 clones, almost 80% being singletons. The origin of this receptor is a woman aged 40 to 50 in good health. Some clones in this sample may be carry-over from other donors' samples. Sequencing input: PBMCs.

The CDR3 sequence: CSVRTSGRAHETQYF. For the CDR3, the DNA is TGCAGCGTACGGACTAGCGGGAGGGCCCACGAGACCCAGTACTTC. The V gene is TRBV29-1, the J gene TRBJ2-5; 15 nucleotides line up with TRBD2. The germline V gene has CDR1 SQVTM and CDR2 ANQGSEA. J gave up 5 bases and V 6 bases, and 7 bases lay outside the gene matches. This CDR3 contains 15 residues.